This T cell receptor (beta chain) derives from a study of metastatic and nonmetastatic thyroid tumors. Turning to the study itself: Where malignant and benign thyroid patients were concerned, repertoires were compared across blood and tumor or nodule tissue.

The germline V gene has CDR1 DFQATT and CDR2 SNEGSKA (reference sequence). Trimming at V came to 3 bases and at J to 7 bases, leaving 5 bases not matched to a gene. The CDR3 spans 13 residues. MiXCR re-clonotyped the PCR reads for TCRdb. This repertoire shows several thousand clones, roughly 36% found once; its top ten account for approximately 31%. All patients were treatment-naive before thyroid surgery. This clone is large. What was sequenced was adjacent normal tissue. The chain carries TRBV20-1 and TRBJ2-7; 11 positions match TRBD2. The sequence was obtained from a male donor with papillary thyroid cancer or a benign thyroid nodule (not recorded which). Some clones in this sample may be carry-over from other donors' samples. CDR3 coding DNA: TGCAGTGCTAGGACTAGCGGGACTCCGGAGCAGTACTTC. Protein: CSARTSGTPEQYF.